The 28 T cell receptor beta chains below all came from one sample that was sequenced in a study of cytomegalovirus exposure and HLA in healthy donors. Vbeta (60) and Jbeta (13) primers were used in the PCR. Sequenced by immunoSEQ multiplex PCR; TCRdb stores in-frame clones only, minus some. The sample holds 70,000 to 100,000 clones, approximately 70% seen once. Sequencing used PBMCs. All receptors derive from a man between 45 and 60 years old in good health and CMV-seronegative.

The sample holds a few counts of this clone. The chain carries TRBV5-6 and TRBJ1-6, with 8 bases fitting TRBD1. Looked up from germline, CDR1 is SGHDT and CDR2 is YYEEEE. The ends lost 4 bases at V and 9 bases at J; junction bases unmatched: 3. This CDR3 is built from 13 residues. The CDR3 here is CASSLDRGSPLHF. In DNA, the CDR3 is TGTGCCAGCAGCCTAGACAGGGGTTCACCCCTCCACTTT.

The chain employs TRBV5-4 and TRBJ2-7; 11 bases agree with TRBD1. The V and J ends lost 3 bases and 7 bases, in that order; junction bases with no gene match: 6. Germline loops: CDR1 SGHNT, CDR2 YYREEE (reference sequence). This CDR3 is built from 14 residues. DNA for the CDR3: TGTGCCAGCAGCTCCGGGACAGGGGGTTGGGAGCAGTACTTC. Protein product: CASSSGTGGWEQYF.

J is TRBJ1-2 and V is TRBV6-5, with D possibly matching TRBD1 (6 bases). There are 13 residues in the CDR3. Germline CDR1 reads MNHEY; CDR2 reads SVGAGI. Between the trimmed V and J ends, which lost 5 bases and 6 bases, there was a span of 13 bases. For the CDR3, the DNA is TGTGCCAGCAGTATAACAGGGTCGGATGGCTACACCTTC. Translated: CASSITGSDGYTF.

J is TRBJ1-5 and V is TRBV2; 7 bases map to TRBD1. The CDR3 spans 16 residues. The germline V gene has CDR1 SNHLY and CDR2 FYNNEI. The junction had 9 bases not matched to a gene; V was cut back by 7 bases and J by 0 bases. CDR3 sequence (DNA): TGTGCCAGCACCGAGACAGGGTTTTATAGCAATCAGCCCCAGCATTTT. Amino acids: CASTETGFYSNQPQHF.

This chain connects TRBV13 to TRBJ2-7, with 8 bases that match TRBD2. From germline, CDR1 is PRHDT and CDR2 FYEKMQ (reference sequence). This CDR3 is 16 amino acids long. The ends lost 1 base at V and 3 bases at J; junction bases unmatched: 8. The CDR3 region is CASSLAGGGHLYEQYF. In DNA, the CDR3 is TGTGCCAGCAGCTTAGCCGGCGGGGGGCACCTCTACGAGCAGTACTTC.

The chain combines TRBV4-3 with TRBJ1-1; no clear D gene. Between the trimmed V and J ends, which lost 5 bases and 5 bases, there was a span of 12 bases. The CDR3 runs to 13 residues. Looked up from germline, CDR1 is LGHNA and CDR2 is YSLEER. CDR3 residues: CASSKEWVTEAFF. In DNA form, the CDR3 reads TGCGCCAGCAGCAAGGAGTGGGTGACTGAAGCTTTCTTT.

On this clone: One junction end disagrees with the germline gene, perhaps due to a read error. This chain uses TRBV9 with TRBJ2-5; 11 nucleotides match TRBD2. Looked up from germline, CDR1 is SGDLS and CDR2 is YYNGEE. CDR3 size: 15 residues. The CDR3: CASSVAGGPGETQYF. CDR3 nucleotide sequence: TGTGCCAGCAGTGTAGCGGGGGGGCCGGGGGAGACCCAGTACTTC.

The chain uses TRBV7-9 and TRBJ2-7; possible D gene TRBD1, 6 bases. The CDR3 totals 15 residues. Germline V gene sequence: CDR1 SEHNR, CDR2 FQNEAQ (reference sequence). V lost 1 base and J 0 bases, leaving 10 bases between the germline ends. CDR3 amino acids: CASSLGGQHSYEQYF. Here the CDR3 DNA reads TGTGCCAGCAGCTTAGGAGGACAGCACTCCTACGAGCAGTACTTC.

In DNA form, the CDR3 reads TGTGCCAGCAGCCTCTTCGGCACCGGGGAGCTGTTTTTT. Encoded protein: CASSLFGTGELFF. The rearrangement joins TRBV7-3 to TRBJ2-2; D unresolved. The germline V gene has CDR1 SGHTA and CDR2 FQGTGA. The CDR3 sequence is 13 residues long. The germline V and J ends were trimmed by 5 bases and 4 bases, with 8 bases remaining between them.

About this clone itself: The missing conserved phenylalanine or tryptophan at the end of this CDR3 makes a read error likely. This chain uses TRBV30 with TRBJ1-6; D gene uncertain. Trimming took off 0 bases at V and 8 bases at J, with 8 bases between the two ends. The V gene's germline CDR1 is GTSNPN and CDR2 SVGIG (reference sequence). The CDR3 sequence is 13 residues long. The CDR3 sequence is CAWSVRQDSPLHL. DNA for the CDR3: TGTGCCTGGAGTGTTCGCCAGGATTCACCCCTCCACCTT.

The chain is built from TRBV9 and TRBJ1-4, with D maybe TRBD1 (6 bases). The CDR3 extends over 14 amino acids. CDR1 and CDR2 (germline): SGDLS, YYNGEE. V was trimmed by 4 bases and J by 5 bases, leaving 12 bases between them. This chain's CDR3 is CASSKGQENEKLFF. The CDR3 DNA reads TGTGCCAGCAGCAAGGGACAAGAGAATGAAAAACTGTTTTTT.

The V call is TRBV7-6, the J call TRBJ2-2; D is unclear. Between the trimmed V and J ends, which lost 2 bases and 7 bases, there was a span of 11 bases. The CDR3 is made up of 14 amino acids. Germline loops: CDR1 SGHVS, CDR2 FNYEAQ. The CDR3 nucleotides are TGTGCCAGCAGCTTAATTTCGGCTAGCGGGGAGCTGTTTTTT. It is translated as CASSLISASGELFF.

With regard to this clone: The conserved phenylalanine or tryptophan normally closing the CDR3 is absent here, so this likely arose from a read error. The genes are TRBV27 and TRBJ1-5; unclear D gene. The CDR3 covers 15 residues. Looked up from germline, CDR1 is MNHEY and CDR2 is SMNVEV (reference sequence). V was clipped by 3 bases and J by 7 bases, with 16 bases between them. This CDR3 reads CASSFTITGGQPQHV. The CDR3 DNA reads TGTGCCAGCAGTTTCACGATTACGGGTGGCCAGCCCCAGCATGTT.

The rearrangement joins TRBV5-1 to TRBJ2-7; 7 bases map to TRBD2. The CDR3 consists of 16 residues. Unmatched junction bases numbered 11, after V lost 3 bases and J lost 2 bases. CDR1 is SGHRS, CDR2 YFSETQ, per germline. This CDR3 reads CASSSLLGGSAYEQYF. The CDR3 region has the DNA TGCGCCAGCAGCTCCCTTCTGGGGGGGAGCGCCTACGAGCAGTACTTC.

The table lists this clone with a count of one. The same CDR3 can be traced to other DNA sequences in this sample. The CDR3 region has the DNA TGTGCCAGCAGCTTAGTTCAGGGCAACACTGAAGCTTTCTTT. Amino acid sequence: CASSLVQGNTEAFF. The V call is TRBV7-8, the J call TRBJ1-1; possibly TRBD1 for D (5 bases). Looked up from germline, CDR1 is SGHVS and CDR2 is FQNEAQ. The CDR3 has 14 residues. V was shortened by 1 base and J by 2 bases, with 8 bases between the two germline ends.

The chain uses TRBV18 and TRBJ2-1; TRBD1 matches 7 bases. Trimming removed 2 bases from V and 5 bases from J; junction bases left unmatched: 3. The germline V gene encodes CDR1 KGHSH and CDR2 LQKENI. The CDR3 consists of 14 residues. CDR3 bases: TGTGCCAGCTCACCAGAGACAGGGCACAATGAGCAGTTCTTC. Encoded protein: CASSPETGHNEQFF.

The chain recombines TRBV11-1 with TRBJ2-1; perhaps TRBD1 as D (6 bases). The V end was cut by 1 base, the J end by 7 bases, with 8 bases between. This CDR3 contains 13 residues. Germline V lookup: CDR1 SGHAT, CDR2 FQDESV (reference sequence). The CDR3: CASSLDRVNEQFF. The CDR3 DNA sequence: TGTGCCAGCAGCTTAGACAGGGTTAATGAGCAGTTCTTC.

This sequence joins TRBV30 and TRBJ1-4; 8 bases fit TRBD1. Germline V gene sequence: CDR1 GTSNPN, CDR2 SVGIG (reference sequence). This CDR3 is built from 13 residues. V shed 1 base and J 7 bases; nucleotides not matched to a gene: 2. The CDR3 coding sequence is TGTGCCTGGAGTGGGACAGGGTCTGAAAAACTGTTTTTT. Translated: CAWSGTGSEKLFF.

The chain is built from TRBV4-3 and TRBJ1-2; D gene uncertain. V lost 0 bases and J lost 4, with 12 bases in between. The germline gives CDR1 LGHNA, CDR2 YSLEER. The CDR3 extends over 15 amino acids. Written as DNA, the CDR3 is TGCGCCAGCAGCCAAGAGGGAAGCGGCCTCTATGGCTACACCTTC. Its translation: CASSQEGSGLYGYTF.

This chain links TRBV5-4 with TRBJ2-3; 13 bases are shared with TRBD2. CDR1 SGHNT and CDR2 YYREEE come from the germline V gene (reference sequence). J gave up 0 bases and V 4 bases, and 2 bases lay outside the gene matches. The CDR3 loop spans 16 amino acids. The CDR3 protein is CASSAGLAGSTDTQYF. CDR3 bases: TGTGCCAGCAGCGCGGGACTAGCGGGGAGCACAGATACGCAGTATTTT.

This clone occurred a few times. DNA of the CDR3: TGCGCCAGCAGCTTGGGAGGACAGGGGAACTATGGCTACACCTTC. Amino acids: CASSLGGQGNYGYTF. This chain joins TRBV5-1 and TRBJ1-2; 9 positions match TRBD1. The V and J ends lost 0 bases and 2 bases, in that order; junction bases with no gene match: 2. CDR3 length equals 15 residues. Germline loops: CDR1 SGHRS, CDR2 YFSETQ.

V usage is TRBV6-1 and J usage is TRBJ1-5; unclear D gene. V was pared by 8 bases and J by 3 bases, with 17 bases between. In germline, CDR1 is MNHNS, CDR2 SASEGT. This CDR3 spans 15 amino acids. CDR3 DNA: TGTGCCAGCTCGCGGGAGGGCGGGTACAATCAGCCCCAGCATTTT. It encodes CASSREGGYNQPQHF.

The CDR3 spells CASSTGSPQPQHF. For the CDR3, the DNA is TGTGCCAGTAGTACAGGGTCCCCTCAGCCCCAGCATTTT. The V and J genes are TRBV19 and TRBJ1-5, with D perhaps TRBD1 (5 bases). The CDR3 totals 13 residues. V was shortened by 4 bases and J by 6 bases, with 10 bases between the two germline ends. Per germline, CDR1 LNHDA and CDR2 SQIVND (reference sequence). Supplemented by reference TRBV19 and TRBJ1-5, the full variable domain reads DGGITQSPKYLFRKEGQNVTLSCEQNLNHDAMYWYRQDPGQGLRLIYYSQIVNDFQKGDIAEGYSVSREKKESFPLTVTSAQKNPTAFYLCASSTGSPQPQHFGDGTRLSIL.

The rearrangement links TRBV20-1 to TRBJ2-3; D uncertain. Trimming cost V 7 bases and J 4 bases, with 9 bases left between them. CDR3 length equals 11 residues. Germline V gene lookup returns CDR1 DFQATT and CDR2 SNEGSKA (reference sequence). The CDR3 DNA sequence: TGCAGTGGGCTAGGTCCAGATACGCAGTATTTT. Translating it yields CSGLGPDTQYF.

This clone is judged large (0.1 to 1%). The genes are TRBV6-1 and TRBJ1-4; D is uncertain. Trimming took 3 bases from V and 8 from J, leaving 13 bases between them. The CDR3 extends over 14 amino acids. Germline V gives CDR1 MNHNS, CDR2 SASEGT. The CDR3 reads CASSELALGEKLFF. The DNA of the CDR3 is TGTGCCAGCAGTGAGTTGGCACTAGGAGAAAAACTGTTTTTT.

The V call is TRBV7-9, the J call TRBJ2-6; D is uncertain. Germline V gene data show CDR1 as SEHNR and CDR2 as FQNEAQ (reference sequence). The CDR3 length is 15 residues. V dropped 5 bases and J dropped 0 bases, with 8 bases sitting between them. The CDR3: CASSERHSGANVLTF. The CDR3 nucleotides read TGTGCCAGCAGCGAACGACACTCTGGGGCCAACGTCCTGACTTTC.

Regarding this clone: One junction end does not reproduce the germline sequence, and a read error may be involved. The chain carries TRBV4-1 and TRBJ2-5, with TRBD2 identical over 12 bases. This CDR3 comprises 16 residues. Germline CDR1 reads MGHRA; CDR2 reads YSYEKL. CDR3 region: CASSSRTSGAQGTQYF. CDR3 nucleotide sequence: TGCGCCAGCAGCTCCCGGACTAGCGGGGCCCAAGGGACCCAGTACTTC.

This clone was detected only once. CDR3: CAIRGTRAWDEQFF. CDR3 DNA sequence: TGTGCCATCAGGGGGACTAGGGCTTGGGATGAGCAGTTCTTC. The chain employs TRBV10-3 and TRBJ2-1; TRBD2 aligns across 8 bases. The CDR3 covers 14 residues. V lost 6 bases, J lost 8 bases, and 9 bases stayed unmatched. Germline V gene sequence: CDR1 ENHRY, CDR2 SYGVKD.